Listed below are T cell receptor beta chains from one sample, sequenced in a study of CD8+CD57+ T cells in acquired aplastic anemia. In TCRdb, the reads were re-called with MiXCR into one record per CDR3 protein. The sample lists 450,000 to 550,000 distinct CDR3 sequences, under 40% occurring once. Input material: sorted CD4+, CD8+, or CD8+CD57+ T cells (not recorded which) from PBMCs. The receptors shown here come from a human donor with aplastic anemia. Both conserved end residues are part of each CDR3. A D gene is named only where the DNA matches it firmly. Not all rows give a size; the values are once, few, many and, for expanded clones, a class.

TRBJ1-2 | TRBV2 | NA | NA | TGTGCCAGCAGCTCCCTAGGACCGGGTTCTTTCGTCTATGGCTACACCTTC | CASSSLGPGSFVYGYTF
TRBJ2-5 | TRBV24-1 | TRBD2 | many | TGTGCCACCAGTGAGGGGAAGCGGGGGAGGTGGGAGACCCAGTACTTC | CATSEGKRGRWETQYF
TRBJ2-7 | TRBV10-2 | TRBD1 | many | TGCGCCAGCAGAGGACAGGGTCCCTACGAGCAGTACTTC | CASRGQGPYEQYF
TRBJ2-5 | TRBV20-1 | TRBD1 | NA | TGCAGTGCTAAAGGGACAGGGAACTTCCAGCAGCAAGAGACCCAGTACTTC | CSAKGTGNFQQQETQYF
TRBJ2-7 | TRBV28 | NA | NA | TGTGCCAGCAGTTTGGGGAGAGAAGTCTACGAGCAGTACTTC | CASSLGREVYEQYF
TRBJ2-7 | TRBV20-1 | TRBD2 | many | TGCAGTGCTTTCGGGACTAGCGGTCTCGAGCAGTACTTC | CSAFGTSGLEQYF
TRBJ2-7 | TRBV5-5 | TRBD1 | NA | TGTGCCAGCAGCTGGGACAGGGGGATCTACGAGCAGTACTTC | CASSWDRGIYEQYF
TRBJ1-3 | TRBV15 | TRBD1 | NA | TGTGCCACCGGGGACAGGACCTCTGGAAACACCATATATTTT | CATGDRTSGNTIYF
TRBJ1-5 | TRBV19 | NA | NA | TGTGCCACACAAGGGGATGGTCGCAGTCAGCCCCAGCATTTT | CATQGDGRSQPQHF
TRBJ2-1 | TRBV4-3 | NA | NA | TGCGCCAGCAGCCAAGATCGGTCGTCAAGCATTGAGCAGTTCTTC | CASSQDRSSSIEQFF
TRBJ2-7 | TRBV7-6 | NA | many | TGTGCCAGCAGCTTATCGTCGGGACACCAGACCTACGAGCAGTACTTC | CASSLSSGHQTYEQYF
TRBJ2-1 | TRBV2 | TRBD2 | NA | TGTGCCAGCAGCGAGGAGCTAGCGGGCTACAATGAGCAGTTCTTC | CASSEELAGYNEQFF
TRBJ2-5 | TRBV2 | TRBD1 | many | TGTGCCAGCGGGACAGTGCAAGAGACCCAGTACTTC | CASGTVQETQYF
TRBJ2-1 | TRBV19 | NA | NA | TGTGCCAGTATGGGCTACCGCTACAATGAGCAGTTCTTC | CASMGYRYNEQFF
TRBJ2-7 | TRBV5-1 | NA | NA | TGCGCCAGCAGCTTGGACCCTAGTTATTCCAACGAGCAGTACTTC | CASSLDPSYSNEQYF
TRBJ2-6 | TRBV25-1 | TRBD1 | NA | TGTGCCAGCAGTATCACAGGGGAGAATGGGGCCAACGTCCTGACTTTC | CASSITGENGANVLTF
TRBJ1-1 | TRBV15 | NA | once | TGTGGCACCAGCAGAGGGAGGAGCACTGAAGCTTTCTTT | CGTSRGRSTEAFF
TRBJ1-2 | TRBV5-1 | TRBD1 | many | TGCGCCAGCAGCTTGGGTGGACAGGGGGCCGGTGGCTACACCTTC | CASSLGGQGAGGYTF
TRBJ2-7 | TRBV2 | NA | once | TGTGCCAGCAGTTACGGACAGACTTCTGGGCAGTACTTC | CASSYGQTSGQYF
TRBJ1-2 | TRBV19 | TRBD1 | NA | TGTGCCAGTAGTCGACAGGGGTACTATGGCTACACCTTC | CASSRQGYYGYTF
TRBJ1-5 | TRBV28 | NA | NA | TGTGCCAGCAGGGAACAGGTGGGTGATCAGCCCCAGCATTTT | CASREQVGDQPQHF
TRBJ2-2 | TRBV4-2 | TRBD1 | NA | TGTGCCAGCAGCCCAAGGACAGGGTGGGGCACCGGGGAGCTGTTTTTT | CASSPRTGWGTGELFF
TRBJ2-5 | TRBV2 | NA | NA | TGTGCCAGCAGACTCCAAGAGACCCAGTACTTC | CASRLQETQYF
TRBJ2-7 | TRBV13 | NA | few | TGTGCCAGCAGCTTAGTTTCAGCGAGCTACGAGCAGTACTTC | CASSLVSASYEQYF
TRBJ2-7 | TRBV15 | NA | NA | TGTGCCACCAGCAGAGAGGGGCGGCGGTCTGCCACTCGAGAGCAGTACTTC | CATSREGRRSATREQYF
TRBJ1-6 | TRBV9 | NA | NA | TGTGCCAGCAGCGTAGCTCACCAGGCCAATAATTCACCCCTCCACTTT | CASSVAHQANNSPLHF
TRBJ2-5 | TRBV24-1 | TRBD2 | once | TGTGCCACCAGTCGACTAGCGGGGGACCAAGAGACCCAGTACTTC | CATSRLAGDQETQYF
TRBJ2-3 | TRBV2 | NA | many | TGTGCCAGCAGTGAAGTGGGGGGGGCGAATACGCAGTATTTT | CASSEVGGANTQYF
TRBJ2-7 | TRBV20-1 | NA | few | TGCAGTGCTCTCCCCCTAGACAGGTACGACGAGCAGTACTTC | CSALPLDRYDEQYF
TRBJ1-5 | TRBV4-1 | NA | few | TGCGCCAGCAGCCAAGATACAGGGTTTATCAATCAGCCCCAGCATTTT | CASSQDTGFINQPQHF
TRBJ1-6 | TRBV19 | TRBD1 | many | TGTGCCAGTGAGAGACAGGGTGGGAATTCACCCCTCCACTTT | CASERQGGNSPLHF
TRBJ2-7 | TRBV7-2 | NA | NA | TGTGCCAGCACCCGACAGGTCTCCTACGAGCAGTACTTC | CASTRQVSYEQYF